This TCR beta chain came from a study of T cell changes during pregnancy in multiple sclerosis. Using immunoSEQ multiplex PCR, the repertoire was profiled, and TCRdb retains in-frame clones only, with some absent. The table has 65,000 to 85,000 clones, roughly 90% seen once. V was cut by 2 bases and J by 0 bases, with 11 bases left in between. CDR1 and CDR2 (germline): MNHEY, SMNVEV (reference sequence). The CDR3 consists of 15 residues. This TCR derives from a female donor in good health, enrolled as a control in a pregnancy study. The rearrangement links TRBV27 to TRBJ2-7, with D possibly being TRBD2 (5 bases). The sample consisted of peripheral blood, taken after pregnancy. CDR3 coding DNA: TGTGCCAGCAGTTTAACCGGGATCAGCTCCTACGAGCAGTACTTC. Translated, it gives CASSLTGISSYEQYF.